This is a list of T cell receptor beta chains from one sample in a study of CD4+ T cells in melanoma. The method was immunoSEQ multiplex PCR; TCRdb's version includes in-frame clones alone and lacks a portion of them. This sample has about 9,600 clones, with around four fifths found just once. Source material: cells from a culture (not recorded whether cultured in vitro). The receptors derive from a human donor with melanoma. Each CDR3 is given with its conserved first and last residue. A D gene is named only where the DNA matches it firmly. Only some rows state a clone size, as once, few, many or a class for expanded clones.

clone size: -
D gene: -
V gene: TRBV3-1/TRBV3-2
J gene: TRBJ2-6
CDR3 protein: CASTSSGANVLTF
CDR3 DNA: TGTGCCAGCACAAGCTCTGGGGCCAACGTCCTGACTTTC

clone size: -
D gene: -
V gene: TRBV5-5
J gene: TRBJ1-1
CDR3 protein: CASSLVQGKNTEAFF
CDR3 DNA: TGTGCCAGCAGCTTGGTCCAGGGGAAGAACACTGAAGCTTTCTTT

clone size: -
D gene: -
V gene: TRBV6-6
J gene: TRBJ2-1
CDR3 protein: CASSYSGRGNEQFF
CDR3 DNA: TGTGCCAGCAGTTACTCGGGGAGGGGGAATGAGCAGTTCTTC

clone size: medium-sized
D gene: -
V gene: TRBV12-3/TRBV12-4
J gene: TRBJ1-2
CDR3 protein: CASSSTGSYGYTF
CDR3 DNA: TGTGCCAGCAGTTCTACAGGGAGCTATGGCTACACCTTC

clone size: -
D gene: -
V gene: TRBV5-1
J gene: TRBJ1-2
CDR3 protein: CASRRDGAYGYTF
CDR3 DNA: TGCGCCAGCAGGAGGGACGGTGCCTATGGCTACACCTTC

clone size: -
D gene: TRBD2
V gene: TRBV11-2
J gene: TRBJ2-3
CDR3 protein: CASSSGGGLSTDTQYF
CDR3 DNA: TGTGCCAGCAGCTCCGGCGGGGGACTAAGCACAGATACGCAGTATTTT

clone size: -
D gene: -
V gene: TRBV5-6
J gene: TRBJ1-2
CDR3 protein: CASSPGDYGYTF
CDR3 DNA: TGTGCCAGCAGCCCAGGGGATTATGGCTACACCTTC

clone size: few
D gene: -
V gene: TRBV10-3
J gene: TRBJ1-2
CDR3 protein: CAISANLNYGYTF
CDR3 DNA: TGTGCCATCAGTGCGAACTTAAACTATGGCTACACCTTC

clone size: -
D gene: TRBD1
V gene: TRBV7-2
J gene: TRBJ1-5
CDR3 protein: CASSFPDRGTQPQHF
CDR3 DNA: TGTGCCAGCAGCTTCCCCGACAGGGGTACTCAGCCCCAGCATTTT

clone size: -
D gene: -
V gene: TRBV10-3
J gene: TRBJ2-7
CDR3 protein: CAISESSQGGTEQYF
CDR3 DNA: TGTGCCATCAGTGAGTCTAGCCAGGGGGGGACCGAGCAGTACTTC

clone size: -
D gene: -
V gene: TRBV6-2/TRBV6-3
J gene: TRBJ1-2
CDR3 protein: CASSYRIGGLSGYTF
CDR3 DNA: TGTGCCAGCAGTTATCGAATAGGGGGGTTATCTGGCTACACCTTC

clone size: -
D gene: -
V gene: TRBV4-1
J gene: TRBJ2-1
CDR3 protein: CASSRGSGVAYNEQFF
CDR3 DNA: TGCGCCAGCAGCCGCGGGTCGGGGGTTGCCTACAATGAGCAGTTCTTC